This T cell receptor beta chain was sequenced for a study of T cells after yellow fever vaccination. Per the germline V gene, CDR1 is DFQATT and CDR2 is SNEGSKA (reference sequence). The ends were cut back, 2 bases at V and 2 bases at J, with 13 bases in the middle. The CDR3 extends over 14 amino acids. Study-wide results and caveats: Subsequent to the booster, the majority of primary-vaccination clones reappeared (roughly 95% CD4, roughly 90% CD8). Clonotypes shared by both compartments, CD4 and CD8, made up a small share.

Ten or more counts support this clonotype. Its antigen is currently unknown. As TCR cDNA was made by 5'RACE template switching, a universal primer site and UMIs were added. TCRdb passed the 5' RACE reads through MiXCR, listing each CDR3 protein once. The sample holds around 100,000 distinct CDR3 sequences, approximately 8.4% seen once. The chain couples TRBV20-1 to TRBJ2-7; tentative D call: TRBD1 (6 bases). This TCR was recovered from a man aged 30 to 45 who received the YFV17D yellow fever vaccine. The material sequenced was CD8+ T cells sorted from PBMCs, taken 45 days after the yellow fever booster vaccination. CDR3: CSARSTDRAYEQYF. For the CDR3, the DNA is TGCAGTGCTAGATCTACGGACAGAGCCTACGAGCAGTACTTC.